This TCR beta chain stems from a study of cytomegalovirus exposure and HLA in healthy donors. The count of this clone is one. The data were produced by immunoSEQ multiplex PCR, yet TCRdb's version contains in-frame clones alone and is incomplete. The sample lists 300,000 to 450,000 clones, roughly 89% occurring once. Trimming cost V 7 bases and J 5 bases; bases outside gene matches: 3. This CDR3 has 13 amino acids. Germline CDR1 is SGDLS and CDR2 is YYNGEE. The receptor comes from a woman under 30 in good health and CMV-seronegative. The J gene is TRBJ2-1, the V gene TRBV9, with 10 bases that match TRBD2. Sequencing was done on a sample of PBMCs. The CDR3 bases are TGTGCCAGCGGGACTAGCGTCAACAATGAGCAGTTCTTC. This codes for CASGTSVNNEQFF.